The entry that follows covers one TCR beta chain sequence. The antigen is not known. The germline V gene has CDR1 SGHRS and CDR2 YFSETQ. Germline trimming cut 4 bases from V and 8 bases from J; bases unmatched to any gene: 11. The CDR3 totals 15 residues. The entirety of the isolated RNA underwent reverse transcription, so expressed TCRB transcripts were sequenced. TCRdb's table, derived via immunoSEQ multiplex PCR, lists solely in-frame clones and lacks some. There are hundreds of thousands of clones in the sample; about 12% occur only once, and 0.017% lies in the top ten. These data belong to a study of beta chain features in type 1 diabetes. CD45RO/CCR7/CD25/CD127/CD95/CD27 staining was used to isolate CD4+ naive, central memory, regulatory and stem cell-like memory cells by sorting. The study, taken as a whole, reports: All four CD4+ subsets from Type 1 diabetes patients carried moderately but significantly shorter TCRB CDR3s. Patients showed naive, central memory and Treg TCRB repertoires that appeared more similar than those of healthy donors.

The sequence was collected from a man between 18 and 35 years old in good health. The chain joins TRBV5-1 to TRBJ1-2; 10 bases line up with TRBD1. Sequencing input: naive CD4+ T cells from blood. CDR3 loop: CASSPARQGARGYTF. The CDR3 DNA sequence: TGCGCCAGCAGCCCGGCAAGACAGGGGGCGCGGGGCTACACCTTC. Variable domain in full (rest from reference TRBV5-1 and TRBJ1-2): KAGVTQTPRYLIKTRGQQVTLSCSPISGHRSVSWYQQTPGQGLQFLFEYFSETQRNKGNFPGRFSGRQFSNSRSEMNVSTLELGDSALYLCASSPARQGARGYTFGSGTRLTVV.